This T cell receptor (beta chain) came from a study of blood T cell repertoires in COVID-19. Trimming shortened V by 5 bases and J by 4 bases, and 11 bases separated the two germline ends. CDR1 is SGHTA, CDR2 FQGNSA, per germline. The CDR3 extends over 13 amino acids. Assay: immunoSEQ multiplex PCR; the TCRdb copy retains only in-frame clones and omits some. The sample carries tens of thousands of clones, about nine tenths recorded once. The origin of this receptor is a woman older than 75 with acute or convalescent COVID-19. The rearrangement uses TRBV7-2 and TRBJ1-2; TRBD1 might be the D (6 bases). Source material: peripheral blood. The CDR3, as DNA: TGTGCCAGCAGCAACGGACAGTTCTATGGCTACACCTTC. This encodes CASSNGQFYGYTF.